What follows is one TCR beta chain and its context. Its antigen remains unknown. The data originate from a study of shared clonotypes between healthy human individuals. Study outcomes and limitations: The study drew on few donors, limiting represented genetic and exposure-history diversity. Rarefaction demonstrated incomplete sorted-subset sequencing despite large depth.

Per the germline V gene, CDR1 is LNHDA and CDR2 is SQIVND (reference sequence). V was cut by 5 bases and J by 9 bases, with 17 bases left in between. CDR3 length equals 14 residues. Clones were read by immunoSEQ multiplex PCR, and TCRdb kept only the in-frame ones, dropping some. The sample lists a few hundred thousand clones; approximately 97% were seen once. The chain uses TRBV19 and TRBJ2-1; D is unresolved. Sequencing used memory CD8+ T cells sorted from blood. The subset is: CD45RO+ cells pooled with CCR7-negative TemRA cells. The sequence came from a man aged 25-45 years in good health. The CDR3 spells CASSSAMEWGEQFF. In DNA form, the CDR3 reads TGTGCCAGTAGTTCGGCAATGGAATGGGGTGAGCAGTTCTTC.